This T cell receptor (beta chain) derives from a study of T cell changes during pregnancy in multiple sclerosis. Sequencing was performed with immunoSEQ multiplex PCR; in TCRdb, only in-frame clones are kept and a portion is missing. The sample lists under 65,000 clones; more than 85% were seen once. Material: CD8+ T cells from peripheral blood mononuclear cells, obtained in the third trimester of pregnancy. This sequence originates from a female donor with multiple sclerosis, enrolled in a pregnancy study.

CDR3 DNA sequence: TGTGCCAGCAGCTTGGAGGGGAGGGCTGAAGCTTTCTTT. This gives the protein CASSLEGRAEAFF. This chain uses TRBV5-6 with TRBJ1-1; the D gene is possibly TRBD1 (5 bases). V was clipped by 0 bases and J by 6 bases, with 9 bases between them. The CDR3 covers 13 residues. Germline V gene sequence: CDR1 SGHDT, CDR2 YYEEEE.